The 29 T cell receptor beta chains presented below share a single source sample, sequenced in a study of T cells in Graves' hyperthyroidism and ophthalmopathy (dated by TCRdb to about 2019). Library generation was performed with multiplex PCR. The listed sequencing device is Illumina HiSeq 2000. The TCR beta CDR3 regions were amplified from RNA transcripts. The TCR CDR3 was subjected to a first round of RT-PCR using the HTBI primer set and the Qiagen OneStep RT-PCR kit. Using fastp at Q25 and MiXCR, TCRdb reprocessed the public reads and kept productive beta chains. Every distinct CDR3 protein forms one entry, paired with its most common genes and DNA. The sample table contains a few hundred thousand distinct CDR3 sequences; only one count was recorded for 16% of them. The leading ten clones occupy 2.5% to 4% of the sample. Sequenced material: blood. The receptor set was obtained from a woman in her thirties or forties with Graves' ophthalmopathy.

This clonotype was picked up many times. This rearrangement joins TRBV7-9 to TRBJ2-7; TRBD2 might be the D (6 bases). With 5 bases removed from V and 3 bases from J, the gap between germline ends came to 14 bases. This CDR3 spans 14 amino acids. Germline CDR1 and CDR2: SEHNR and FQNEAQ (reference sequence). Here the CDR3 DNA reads TGTGCCAGCAGCCCAAACGTCGGGGGCTACGAGCAGTACTTC. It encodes CASSPNVGGYEQYF.

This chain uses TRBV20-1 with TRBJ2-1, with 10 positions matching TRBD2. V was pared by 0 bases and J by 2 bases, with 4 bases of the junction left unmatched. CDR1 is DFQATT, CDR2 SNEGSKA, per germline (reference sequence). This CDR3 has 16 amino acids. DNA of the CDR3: TGCAGTGCTAGAGACCCTAGCGGGGGTACCTACAATGAGCAGTTCTTC. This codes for CSARDPSGGTYNEQFF.

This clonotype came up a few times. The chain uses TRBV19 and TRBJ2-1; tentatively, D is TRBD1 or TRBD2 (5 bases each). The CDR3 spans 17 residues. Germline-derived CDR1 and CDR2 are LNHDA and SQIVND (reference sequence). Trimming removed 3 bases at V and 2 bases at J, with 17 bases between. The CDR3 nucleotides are TGTGCCAGTAGTATTTCATCGGGGCACGGGACCTACAATGAGCAGTTCTTC. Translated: CASSISSGHGTYNEQFF.

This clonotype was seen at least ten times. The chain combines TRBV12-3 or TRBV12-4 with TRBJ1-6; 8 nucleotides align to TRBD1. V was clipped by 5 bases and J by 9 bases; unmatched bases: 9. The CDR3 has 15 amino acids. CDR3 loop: CASSGPGTGSSPLHF. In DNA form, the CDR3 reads TGTGCCAGCAGTGGACCCGGGACAGGCAGTTCACCCCTCCACTTT.

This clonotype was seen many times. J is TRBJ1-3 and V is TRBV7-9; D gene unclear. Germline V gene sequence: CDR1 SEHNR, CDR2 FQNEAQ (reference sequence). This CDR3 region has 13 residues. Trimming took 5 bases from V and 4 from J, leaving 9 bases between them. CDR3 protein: CASSKDGGNTIYF. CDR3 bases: TGTGCCAGCAGCAAGGACGGGGGAAACACCATATATTTT.

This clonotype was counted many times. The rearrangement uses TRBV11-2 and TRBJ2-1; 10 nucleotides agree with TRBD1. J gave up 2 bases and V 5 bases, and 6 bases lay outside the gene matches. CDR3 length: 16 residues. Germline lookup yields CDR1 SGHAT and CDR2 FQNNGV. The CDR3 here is CASSLSGTGAYNEQFF. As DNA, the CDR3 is TGTGCCAGCAGCCTATCCGGGACAGGGGCCTACAATGAGCAGTTCTTC.

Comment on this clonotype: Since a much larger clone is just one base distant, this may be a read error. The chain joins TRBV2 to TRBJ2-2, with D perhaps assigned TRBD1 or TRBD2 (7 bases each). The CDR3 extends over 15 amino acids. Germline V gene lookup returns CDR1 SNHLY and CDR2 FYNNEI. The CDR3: CDSSESRGGTGELFF. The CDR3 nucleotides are TGTGACAGCAGTGAAAGCAGGGGGGGCACCGGGGAGCTGTTTTTT. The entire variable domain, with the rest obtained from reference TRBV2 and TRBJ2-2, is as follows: EPEVTQTPSHQVTQMGQEVILRCVPISNHLYFYWYRQILGQKVEFLVSFYNNEISEKSEIFDDQFSVERPDGSNFTLKIRSTKLEDSAMYFCDSSESRGGTGELFFGEGSRLTVL.

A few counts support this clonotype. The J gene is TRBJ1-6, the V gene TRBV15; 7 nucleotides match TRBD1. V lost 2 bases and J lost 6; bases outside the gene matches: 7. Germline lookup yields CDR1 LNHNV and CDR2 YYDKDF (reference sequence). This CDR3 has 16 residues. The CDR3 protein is CATSRPTGTANSPLHF. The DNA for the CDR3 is TGTGCCACCAGCAGACCCACCGGGACAGCTAATTCACCCCTCCACTTT.

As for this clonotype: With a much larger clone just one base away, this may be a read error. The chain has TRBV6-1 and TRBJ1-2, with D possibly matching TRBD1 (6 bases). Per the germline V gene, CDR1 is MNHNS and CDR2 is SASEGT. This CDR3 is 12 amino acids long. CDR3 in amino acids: CASWGAVYAYTF. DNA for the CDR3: TGTGCCAGCTGGGGGGCGGTCTATGCCTACACCTTC.

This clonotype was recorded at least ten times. For the CDR3, the DNA is TGTGCCAGCAGCCACACAGGGGGGGGTGAGACCCAGTACTTC. This encodes CASSHTGGGETQYF. The chain joins TRBV5-5 to TRBJ2-5; D possibly corresponds to TRBD1 (8 bases). CDR1 and CDR2 (germline): SGHKS, YYEKEE (reference sequence). V was cut by 4 bases and J by 5 bases, with 15 bases left in between. The CDR3 has 14 amino acids. Together with reference TRBV5-5 and TRBJ2-5, the CDR3 gives the full variable domain: DAGVTQSPTHLIKTRGQQVTLRCSPISGHKSVSWYQQVLGQGPQFIFQYYEKEERGRGNFPDRFSARQFPNYSSELNVNALLLGDSALYLCASSHTGGGETQYFGPGTRLLVL.

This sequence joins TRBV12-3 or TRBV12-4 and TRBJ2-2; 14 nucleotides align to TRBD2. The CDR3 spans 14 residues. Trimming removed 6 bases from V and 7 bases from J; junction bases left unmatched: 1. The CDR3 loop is CASRTSGRGGELFF. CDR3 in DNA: TGTGCCAGCAGGACTAGCGGGAGGGGCGGGGAGCTGTTTTTT.

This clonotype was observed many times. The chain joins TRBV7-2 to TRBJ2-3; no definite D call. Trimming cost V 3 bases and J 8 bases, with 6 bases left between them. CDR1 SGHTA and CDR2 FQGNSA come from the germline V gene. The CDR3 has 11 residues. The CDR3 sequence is CASSFIATQYF. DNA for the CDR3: TGTGCCAGCAGCTTTATCGCTACGCAGTATTTT.

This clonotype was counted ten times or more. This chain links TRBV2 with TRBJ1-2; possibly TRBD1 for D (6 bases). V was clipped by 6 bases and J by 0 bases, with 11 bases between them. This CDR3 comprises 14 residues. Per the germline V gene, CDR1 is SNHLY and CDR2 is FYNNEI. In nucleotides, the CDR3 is TGTGCCAGCAGAGCAGACAGGTCTAACTATGGCTACACCTTC. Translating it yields CASRADRSNYGYTF. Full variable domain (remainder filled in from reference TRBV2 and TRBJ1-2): EPEVTQTPSHQVTQMGQEVILRCVPISNHLYFYWYRQILGQKVEFLVSFYNNEISEKSEIFDDQFSVERPDGSNFTLKIRSTKLEDSAMYFCASRADRSNYGYTFGSGTRLTVV.

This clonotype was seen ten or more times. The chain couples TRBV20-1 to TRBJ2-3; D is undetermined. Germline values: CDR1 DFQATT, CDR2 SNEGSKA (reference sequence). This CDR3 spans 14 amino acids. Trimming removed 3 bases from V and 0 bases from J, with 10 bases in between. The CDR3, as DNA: TGCAGTGCTAGTCGGCAGACTAGCACAGATACGCAGTATTTT. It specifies CSASRQTSTDTQYF.

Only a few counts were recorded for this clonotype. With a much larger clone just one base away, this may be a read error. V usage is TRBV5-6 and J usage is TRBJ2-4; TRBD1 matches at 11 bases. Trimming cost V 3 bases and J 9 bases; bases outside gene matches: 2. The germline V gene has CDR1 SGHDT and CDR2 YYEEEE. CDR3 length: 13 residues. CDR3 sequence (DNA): TGTGCCAGCAGCTGGGGGACAGGGGGCATTCAGTACTTC. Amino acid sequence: CASSWGTGGIQYF.

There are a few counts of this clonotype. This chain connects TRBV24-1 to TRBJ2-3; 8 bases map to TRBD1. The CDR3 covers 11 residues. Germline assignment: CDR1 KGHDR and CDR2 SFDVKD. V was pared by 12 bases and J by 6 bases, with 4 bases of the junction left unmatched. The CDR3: CAAGGLDTQYF. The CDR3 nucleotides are TGTGCCGCAGGGGGCCTTGATACGCAGTATTTT.

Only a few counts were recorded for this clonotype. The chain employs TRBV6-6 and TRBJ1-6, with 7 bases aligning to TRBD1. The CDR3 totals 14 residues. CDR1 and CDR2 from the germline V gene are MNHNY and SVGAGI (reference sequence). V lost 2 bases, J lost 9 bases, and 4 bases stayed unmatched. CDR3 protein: CASSYEGGSSPLHF. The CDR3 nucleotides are TGTGCCAGCAGTTACGAAGGGGGCAGTTCACCCCTCCACTTT.

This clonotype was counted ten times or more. The CDR3 loop reads CASSLRGRDTQYF. In DNA form, the CDR3 reads TGCGCCAGCAGCTTGCGGGGTAGAGATACGCAGTATTTT. The chain couples TRBV5-1 to TRBJ2-3, with D possibly matching TRBD2 (5 bases). The germline V gene encodes CDR1 SGHRS and CDR2 YFSETQ. This CDR3 contains 13 residues. V shed 1 base and J shed 5 bases, with 8 bases lying between them. Supplemented by reference TRBV5-1 and TRBJ2-3, the full variable domain reads KAGVTQTPRYLIKTRGQQVTLSCSPISGHRSVSWYQQTPGQGLQFLFEYFSETQRNKGNFPGRFSGRQFSNSRSEMNVSTLELGDSALYLCASSLRGRDTQYFGPGTRLTVL.

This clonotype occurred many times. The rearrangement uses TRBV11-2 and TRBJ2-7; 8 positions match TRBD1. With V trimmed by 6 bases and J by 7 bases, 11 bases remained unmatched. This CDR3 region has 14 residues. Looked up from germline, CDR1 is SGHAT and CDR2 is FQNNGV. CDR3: CASRQGAGMREQYF. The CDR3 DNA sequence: TGTGCCAGCAGGCAGGGGGCGGGAATGAGAGAGCAGTACTTC.

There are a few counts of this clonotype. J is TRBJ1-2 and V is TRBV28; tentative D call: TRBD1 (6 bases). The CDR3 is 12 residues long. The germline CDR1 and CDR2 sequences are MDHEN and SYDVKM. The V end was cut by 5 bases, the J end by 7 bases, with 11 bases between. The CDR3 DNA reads TGTGCCAGCAGTACGACAGGATCTGGCTACACCTTC. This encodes CASSTTGSGYTF.

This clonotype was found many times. DNA of the CDR3: TGTGCCAGCAGTTTCCCCAATTTGAACACTGAAGCTTTCTTT. It yields the protein CASSFPNLNTEAFF. The rearrangement links TRBV12-3 or TRBV12-4 to TRBJ1-1; the D is unclear. With 3 bases removed from V and 0 bases from J, the gap between germline ends came to 8 bases. The CDR3 loop spans 14 amino acids.

Here the CDR3 reads CASTITSNSPLHF. The CDR3 DNA sequence: TGTGCCAGCACCATAACTAGCAATTCACCCCTCCACTTT. The chain joins TRBV28 to TRBJ1-6, with D hard to call. This CDR3 contains 13 residues. Looked up from germline, CDR1 is MDHEN and CDR2 is SYDVKM. Trimming pared 7 bases from V and 7 bases from J, leaving 11 bases between.

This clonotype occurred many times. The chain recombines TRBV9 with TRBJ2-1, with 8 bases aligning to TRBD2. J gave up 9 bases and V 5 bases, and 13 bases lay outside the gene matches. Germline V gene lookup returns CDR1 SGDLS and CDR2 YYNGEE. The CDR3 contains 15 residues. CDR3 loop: CASSELGAGVAEQFF. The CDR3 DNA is TGTGCCAGCAGTGAGTTGGGAGCGGGAGTTGCTGAGCAGTTCTTC.

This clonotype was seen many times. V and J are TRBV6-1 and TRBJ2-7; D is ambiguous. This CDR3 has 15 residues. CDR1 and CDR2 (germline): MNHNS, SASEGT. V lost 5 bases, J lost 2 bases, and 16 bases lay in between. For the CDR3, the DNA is TGTGCCAGCAGTTATCGGCAAATAGGAACCTACGAGCAGTACTTC. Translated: CASSYRQIGTYEQYF.

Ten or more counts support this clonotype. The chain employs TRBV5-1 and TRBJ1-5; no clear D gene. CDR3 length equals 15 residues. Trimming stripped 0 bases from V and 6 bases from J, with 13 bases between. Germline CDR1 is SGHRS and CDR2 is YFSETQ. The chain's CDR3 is CASSLGPGIGQPQHF. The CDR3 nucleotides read TGCGCCAGCAGCTTGGGCCCGGGAATCGGTCAGCCCCAGCATTTT.

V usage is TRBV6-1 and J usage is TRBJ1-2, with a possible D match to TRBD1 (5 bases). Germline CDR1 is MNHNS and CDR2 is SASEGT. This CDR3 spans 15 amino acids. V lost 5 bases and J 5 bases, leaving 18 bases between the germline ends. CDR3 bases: TGTGCCAGCAGTTATTCCGGAACCGGGGGATATGGCTACACCTTC. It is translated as CASSYSGTGGYGYTF.

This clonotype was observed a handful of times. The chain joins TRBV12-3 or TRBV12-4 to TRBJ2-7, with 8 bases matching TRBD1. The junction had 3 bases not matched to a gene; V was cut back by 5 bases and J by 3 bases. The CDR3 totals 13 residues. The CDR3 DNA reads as TGTGCCAGCAGTGCAGGGGGCCTCTACGAGCAGTACTTC. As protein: CASSAGGLYEQYF.

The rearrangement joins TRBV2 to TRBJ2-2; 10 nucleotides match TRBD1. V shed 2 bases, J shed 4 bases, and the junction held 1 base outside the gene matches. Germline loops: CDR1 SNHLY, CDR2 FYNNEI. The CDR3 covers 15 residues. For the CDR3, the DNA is TGTGCCAGCAGTGAAAGGGACAGGGGCACCGGGGAGCTGTTTTTT. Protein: CASSERDRGTGELFF.

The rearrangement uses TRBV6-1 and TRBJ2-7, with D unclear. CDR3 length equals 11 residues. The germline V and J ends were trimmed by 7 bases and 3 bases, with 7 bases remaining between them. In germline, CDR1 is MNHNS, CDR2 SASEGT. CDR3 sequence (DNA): TGTGCCAGCAACAGTTTCTACGAGCAGTACTTC. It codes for CASNSFYEQYF.